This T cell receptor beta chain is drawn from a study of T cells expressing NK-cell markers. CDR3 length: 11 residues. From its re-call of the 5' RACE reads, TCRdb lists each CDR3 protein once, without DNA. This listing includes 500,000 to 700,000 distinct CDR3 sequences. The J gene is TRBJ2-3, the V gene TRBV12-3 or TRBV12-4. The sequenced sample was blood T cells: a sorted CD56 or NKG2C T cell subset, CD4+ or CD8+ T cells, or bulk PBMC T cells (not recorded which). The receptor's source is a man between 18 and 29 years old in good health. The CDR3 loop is CASRLGDTQYF.